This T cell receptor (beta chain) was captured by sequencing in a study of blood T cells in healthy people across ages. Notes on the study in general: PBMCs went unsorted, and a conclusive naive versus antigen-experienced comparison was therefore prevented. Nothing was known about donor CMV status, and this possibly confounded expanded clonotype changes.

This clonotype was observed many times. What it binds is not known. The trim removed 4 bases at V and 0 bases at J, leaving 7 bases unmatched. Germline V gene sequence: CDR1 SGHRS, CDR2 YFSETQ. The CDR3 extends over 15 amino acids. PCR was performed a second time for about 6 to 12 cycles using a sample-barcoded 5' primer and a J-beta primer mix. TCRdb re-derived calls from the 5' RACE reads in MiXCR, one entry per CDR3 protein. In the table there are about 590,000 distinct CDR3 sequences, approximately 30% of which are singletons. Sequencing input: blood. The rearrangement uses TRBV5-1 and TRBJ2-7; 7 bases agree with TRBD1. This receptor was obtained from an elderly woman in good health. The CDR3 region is CASSPTTGISYEQYF. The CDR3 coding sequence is TGCGCCAGCAGCCCGACGACAGGGATCTCCTACGAGCAGTACTTC.